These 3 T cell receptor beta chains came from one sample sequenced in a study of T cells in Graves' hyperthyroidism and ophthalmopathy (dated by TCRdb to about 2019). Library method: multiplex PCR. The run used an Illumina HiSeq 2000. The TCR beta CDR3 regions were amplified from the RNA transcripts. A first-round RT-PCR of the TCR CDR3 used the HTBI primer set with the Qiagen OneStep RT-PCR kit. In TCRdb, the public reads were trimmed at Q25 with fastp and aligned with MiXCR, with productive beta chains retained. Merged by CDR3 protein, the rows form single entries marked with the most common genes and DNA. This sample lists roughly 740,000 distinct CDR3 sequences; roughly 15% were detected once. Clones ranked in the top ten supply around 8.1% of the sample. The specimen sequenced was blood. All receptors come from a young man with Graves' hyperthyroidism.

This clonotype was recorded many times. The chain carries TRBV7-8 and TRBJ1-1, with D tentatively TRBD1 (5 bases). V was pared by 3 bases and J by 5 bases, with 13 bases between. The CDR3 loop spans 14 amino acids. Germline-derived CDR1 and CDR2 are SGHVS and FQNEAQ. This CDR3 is CASSLGRVGTEAFF. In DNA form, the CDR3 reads TGTGCCAGCAGCTTGGGCAGGGTGGGAACTGAAGCTTTCTTT.

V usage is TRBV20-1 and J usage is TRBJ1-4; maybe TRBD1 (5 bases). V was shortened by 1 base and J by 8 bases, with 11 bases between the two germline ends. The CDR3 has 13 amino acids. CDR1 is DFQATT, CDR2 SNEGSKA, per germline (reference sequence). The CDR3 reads CSARAGIGEKLFF. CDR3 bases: TGCAGTGCTAGAGCAGGGATCGGGGAAAAACTGTTTTTT.

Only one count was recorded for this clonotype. The CDR3 sequence is CASSPPGSLSGNTIYF. DNA of the CDR3: TGTGCCAGCAGCCCGCCGGGGAGTCTCTCTGGAAACACCATATATTTT. The chain employs TRBV7-2 and TRBJ1-3, with unresolved D. Germline V gene data show CDR1 as SGHTA and CDR2 as FQGNSA. The CDR3 has 16 residues. The V end lost 5 bases, the J end lost 0 bases, and 14 bases lay between the germline ends.